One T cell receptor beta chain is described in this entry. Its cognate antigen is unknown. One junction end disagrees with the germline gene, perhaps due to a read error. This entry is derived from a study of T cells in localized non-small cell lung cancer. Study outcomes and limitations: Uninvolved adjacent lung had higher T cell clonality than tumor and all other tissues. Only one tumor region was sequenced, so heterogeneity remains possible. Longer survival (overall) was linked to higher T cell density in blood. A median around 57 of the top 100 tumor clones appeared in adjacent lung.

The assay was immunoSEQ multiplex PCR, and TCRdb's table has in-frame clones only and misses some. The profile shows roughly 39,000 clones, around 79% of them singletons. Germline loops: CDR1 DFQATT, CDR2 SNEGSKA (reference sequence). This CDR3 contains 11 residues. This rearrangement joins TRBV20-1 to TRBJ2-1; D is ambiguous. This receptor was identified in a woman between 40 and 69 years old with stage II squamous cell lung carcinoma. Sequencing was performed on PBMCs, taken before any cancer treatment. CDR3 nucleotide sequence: TGCAGTGCAACGCTCCCGAATGAGCGGTTCTTC. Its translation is CSATLPNERFF.